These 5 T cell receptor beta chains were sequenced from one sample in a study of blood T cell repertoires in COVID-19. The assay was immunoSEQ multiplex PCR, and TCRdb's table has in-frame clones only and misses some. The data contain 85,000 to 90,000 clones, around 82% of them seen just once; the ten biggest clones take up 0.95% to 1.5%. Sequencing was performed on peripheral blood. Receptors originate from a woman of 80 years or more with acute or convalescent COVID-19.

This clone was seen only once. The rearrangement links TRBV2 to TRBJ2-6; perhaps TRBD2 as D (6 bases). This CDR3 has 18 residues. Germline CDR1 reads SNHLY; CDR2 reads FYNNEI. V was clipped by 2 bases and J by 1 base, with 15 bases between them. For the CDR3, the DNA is TGTGCCAGCAGTGAAAGGCGGGGACGAGGATCTGGGGCCAACGTCCTGACTTTC. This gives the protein CASSERRGRGSGANVLTF. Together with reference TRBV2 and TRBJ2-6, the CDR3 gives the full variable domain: EPEVTQTPSHQVTQMGQEVILRCVPISNHLYFYWYRQILGQKVEFLVSFYNNEISEKSEIFDDQFSVERPDGSNFTLKIRSTKLEDSAMYFCASSERRGRGSGANVLTFGAGSRLTVL.

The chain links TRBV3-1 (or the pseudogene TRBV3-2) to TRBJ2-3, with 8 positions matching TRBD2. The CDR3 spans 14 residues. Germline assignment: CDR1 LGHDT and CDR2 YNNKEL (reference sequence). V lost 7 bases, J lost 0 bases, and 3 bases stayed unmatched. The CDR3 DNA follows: TGTGCCAGCACAGCGGGGGCTAGCACAGATACGCAGTATTTT. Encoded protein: CASTAGASTDTQYF.

The CDR3 coding sequence is TGTGCCAGCATGCACGGGACTTCGGGGGCCAACGTCCTGACTTTC. It is translated as CASMHGTSGANVLTF. The chain couples TRBV9 to TRBJ2-6; TRBD2 might be the D (6 bases). Germline CDR1 and CDR2: SGDLS and YYNGEE. The V gene lost 6 bases and the J gene lost 4 bases, with 14 bases spanning the gap. The CDR3 length is 15 residues.

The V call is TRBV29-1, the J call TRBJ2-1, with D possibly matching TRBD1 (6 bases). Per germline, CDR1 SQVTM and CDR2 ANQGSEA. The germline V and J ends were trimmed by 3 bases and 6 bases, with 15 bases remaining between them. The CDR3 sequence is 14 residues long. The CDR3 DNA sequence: TGCAGCGTTGAGGCAGGGGCGAAATTCAATGAGCAGTTCTTC. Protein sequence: CSVEAGAKFNEQFF.

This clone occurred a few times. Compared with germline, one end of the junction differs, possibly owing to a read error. CDR3 sequence (DNA): TGTGCCAGCAGCGAAGACAGGGTGGCTTTCTTT. Translating it yields CASSEDRVAFF. The V call is TRBV6-1, the J call TRBJ1-1; the match to TRBD1 covers 7 bases. The CDR3 has 11 residues. The germline CDR1 and CDR2 sequences are MNHNS and SASEGT.